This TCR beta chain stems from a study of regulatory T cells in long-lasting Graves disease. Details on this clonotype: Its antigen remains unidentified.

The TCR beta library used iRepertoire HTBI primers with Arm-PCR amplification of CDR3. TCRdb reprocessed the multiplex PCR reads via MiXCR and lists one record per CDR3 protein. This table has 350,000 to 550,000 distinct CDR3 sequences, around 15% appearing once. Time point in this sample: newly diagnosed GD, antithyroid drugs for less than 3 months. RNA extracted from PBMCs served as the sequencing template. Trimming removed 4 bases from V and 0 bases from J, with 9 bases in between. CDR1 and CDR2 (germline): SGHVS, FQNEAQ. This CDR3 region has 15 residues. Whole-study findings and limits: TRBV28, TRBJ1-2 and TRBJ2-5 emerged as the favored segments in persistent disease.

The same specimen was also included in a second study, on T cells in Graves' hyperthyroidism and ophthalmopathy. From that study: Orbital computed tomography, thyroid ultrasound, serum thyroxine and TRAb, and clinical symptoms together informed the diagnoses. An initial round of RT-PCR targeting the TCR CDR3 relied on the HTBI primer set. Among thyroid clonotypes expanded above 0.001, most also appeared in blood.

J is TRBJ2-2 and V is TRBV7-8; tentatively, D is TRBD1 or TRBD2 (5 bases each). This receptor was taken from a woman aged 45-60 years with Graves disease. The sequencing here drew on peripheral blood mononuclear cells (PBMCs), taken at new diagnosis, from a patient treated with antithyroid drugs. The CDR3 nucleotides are TGTGCCAGCAGCTGGGACGTCGCGAACACCGGGGAGCTGTTTTTT. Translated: CASSWDVANTGELFF.